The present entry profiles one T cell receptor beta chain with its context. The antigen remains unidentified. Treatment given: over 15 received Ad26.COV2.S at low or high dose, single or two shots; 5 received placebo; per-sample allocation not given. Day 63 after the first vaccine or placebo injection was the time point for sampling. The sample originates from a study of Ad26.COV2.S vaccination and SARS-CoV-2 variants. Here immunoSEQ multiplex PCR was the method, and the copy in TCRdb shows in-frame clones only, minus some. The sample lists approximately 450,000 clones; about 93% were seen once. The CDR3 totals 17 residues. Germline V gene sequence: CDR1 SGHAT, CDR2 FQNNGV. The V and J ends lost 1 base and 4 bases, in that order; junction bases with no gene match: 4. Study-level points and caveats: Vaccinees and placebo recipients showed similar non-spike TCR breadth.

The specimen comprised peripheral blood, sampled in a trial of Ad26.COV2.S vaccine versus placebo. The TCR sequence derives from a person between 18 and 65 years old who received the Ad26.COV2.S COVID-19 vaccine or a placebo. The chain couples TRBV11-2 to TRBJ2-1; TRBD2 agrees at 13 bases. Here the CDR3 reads CASSLGTSGRRYNEQFF. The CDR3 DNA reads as TGTGCCAGCAGCTTAGGGACTAGCGGGAGAAGATACAATGAGCAGTTCTTC. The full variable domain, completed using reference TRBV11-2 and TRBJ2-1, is EAGVAQSPRYKIIEKRQSVAFWCNPISGHATLYWYQQILGQGPKLLIQFQNNGVVDDSQLPKDRFSAERLKGVDSTLKIQPAKLEDSAVYLCASSLGTSGRRYNEQFFGPGTRLTVL.